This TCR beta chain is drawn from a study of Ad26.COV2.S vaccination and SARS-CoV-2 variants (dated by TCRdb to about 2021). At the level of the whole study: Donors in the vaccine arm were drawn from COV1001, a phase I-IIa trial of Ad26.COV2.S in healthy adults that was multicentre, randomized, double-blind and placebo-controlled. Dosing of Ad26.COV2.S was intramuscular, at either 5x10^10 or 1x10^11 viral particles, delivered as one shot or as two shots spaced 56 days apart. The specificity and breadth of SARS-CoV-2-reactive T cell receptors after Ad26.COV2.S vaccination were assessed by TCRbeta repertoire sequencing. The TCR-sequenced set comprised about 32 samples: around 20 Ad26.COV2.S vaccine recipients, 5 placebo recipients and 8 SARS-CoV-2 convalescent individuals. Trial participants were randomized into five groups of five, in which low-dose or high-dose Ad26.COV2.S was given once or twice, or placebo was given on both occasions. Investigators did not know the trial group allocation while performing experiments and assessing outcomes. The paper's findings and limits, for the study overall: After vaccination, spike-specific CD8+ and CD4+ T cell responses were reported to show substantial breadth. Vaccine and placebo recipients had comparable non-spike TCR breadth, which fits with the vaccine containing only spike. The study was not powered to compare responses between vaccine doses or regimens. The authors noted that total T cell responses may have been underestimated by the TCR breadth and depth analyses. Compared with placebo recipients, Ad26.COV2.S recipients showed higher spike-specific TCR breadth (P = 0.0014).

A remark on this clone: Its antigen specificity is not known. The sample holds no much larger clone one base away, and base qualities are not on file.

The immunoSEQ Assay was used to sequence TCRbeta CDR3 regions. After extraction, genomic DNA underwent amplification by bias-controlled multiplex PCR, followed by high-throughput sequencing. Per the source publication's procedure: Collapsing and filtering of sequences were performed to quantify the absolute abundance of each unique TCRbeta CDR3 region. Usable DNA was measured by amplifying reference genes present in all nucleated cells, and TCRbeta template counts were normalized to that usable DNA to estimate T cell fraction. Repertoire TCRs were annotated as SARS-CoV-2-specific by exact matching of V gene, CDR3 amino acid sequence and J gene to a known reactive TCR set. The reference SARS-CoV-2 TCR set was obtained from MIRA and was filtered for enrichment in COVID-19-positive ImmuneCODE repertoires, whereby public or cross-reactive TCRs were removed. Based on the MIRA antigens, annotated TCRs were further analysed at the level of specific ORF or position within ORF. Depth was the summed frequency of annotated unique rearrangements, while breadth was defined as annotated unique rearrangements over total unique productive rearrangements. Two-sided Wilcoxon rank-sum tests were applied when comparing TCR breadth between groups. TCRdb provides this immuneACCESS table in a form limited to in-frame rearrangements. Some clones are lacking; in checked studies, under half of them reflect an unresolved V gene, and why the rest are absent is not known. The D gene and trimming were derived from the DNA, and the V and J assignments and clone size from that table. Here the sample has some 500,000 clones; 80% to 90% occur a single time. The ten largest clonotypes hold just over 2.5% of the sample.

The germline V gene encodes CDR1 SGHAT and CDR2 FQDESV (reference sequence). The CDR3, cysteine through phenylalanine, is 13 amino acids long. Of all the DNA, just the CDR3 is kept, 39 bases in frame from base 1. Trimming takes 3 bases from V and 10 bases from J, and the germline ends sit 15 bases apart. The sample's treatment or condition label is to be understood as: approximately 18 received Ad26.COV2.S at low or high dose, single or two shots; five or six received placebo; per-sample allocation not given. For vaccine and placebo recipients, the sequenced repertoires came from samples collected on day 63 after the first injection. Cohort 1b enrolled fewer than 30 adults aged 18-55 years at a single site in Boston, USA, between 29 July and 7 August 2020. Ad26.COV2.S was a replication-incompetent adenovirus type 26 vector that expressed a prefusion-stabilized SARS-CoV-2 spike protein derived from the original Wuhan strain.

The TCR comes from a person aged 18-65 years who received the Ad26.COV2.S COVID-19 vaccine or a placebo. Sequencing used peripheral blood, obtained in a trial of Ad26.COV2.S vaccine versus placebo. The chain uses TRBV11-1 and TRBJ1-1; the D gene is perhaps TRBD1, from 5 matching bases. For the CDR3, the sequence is CASSLGHPSGAFF. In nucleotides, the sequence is TGTGCCAGCAGCTTGGGGCACCCAAGTGGAGCTTTCTTT.